This T cell receptor (beta chain) stems from a study of OX40 agonist ivuxolimab in advanced cancers. Study details: The eligibility criteria allowed prior anti-PD-1, anti-PD-L1 or anti-CTLA-4 therapy, and under 50% had some.

On this clone itself: Its specificity is not known.

V was pared by 2 bases and J by 9 bases, with 7 bases of the junction left unmatched. Germline V gene lookup returns CDR1 KGHSH and CDR2 LQKENI. This CDR3 comprises 15 residues. TCRdb's table, derived via immunoSEQ multiplex PCR, lists solely in-frame clones and lacks some. This table has tens of thousands of clones, 84% appearing once. Whole-study results and caveats: Also present in some nonresponders was a low level of normalized T-cell clonal expansion. At doses 0.1 to 3.0 mg/kg, CD4+ and CD8+ clones expanded.

Sequencing was performed on CD4+ or CD8+ T cells sorted from blood, taken in a trial of the OX40 agonist ivuxolimab. This sequence originates from an adult with an advanced solid tumor such as melanoma, head and neck, liver or kidney cancer. The chain is built from TRBV18 and TRBJ2-1; 10 bases match TRBD2. CDR3 bases: TGTGCCAGCTCACCAGAACTAGCGGGGAAGGTTGAGCAGTTCTTC. It is translated as CASSPELAGKVEQFF.